This T cell receptor beta chain was recorded in a study of blood T cell repertoires in COVID-19. Sequencing was performed with immunoSEQ multiplex PCR; in TCRdb, only in-frame clones are kept and a portion is missing. Of 68,000 or so clones detected, approximately 91% appear once; the ten largest clones hold approximately 3%. This CDR3 has 15 residues. Germline CDR1 GTSNPN, CDR2 SVGIG (reference sequence). Trimming stripped 0 bases from V and 2 bases from J, with 14 bases between. The clonotype originates from a man aged 70-80 years with active or convalescent COVID-19. V and J are TRBV30 and TRBJ2-7, with D hard to call. Sequenced material: peripheral blood. CDR3 sequence (DNA): TGTGCCTGGAGTGTCAGGTGGTCTGGAACCTACGAGCAGTACTTC. Protein product: CAWSVRWSGTYEQYF.